A single sample gave rise to the 11 T cell receptor beta chains below, sequenced in a study of T cells in women clearing cervical HPV infection listed by TCRdb under 2018. The library was obtained by the immunoSEQ multiplex PCR assay. TCRdb holds this immuneACCESS table with in-frame rearrangements only. Some clones are missing; in checked studies, unresolved V genes explain under half, and the rest has no known cause. This specimen's table enumerates about 20,000 clones. Approximately 3.5% of the sample comes from the top ten. The specimen was blood buffy coat. The origin of the receptors is a woman between 18 and 75 years old with a cervical HPV16 infection that either progressed to CIN3+ or cleared (not recorded which).

With regard to this clone: The CDR3 end is not reached by the read, which stops 3 residues before it; the germline J gene fills it in. The V and J genes are TRBV7-2 and TRBJ1-2; the D is unclear. The ends were cut back, 2 bases at V and 4 bases at J, with 5 bases in the middle. This CDR3 is 12 amino acids long. CDR1 and CDR2 from the germline V gene are SGHTA and FQGNSA. This CDR3 reads CASSLFSYGYTF. The covered CDR3 bases are TGTGCCAGCAGCTTATTCTCCTATGGC.

Judged by frequency, this clone is medium-sized. The sequenced fragment ends 3 residues before the CDR3 boundary, so the rest is inferred from the germline J gene. The chain carries TRBV14 and TRBJ2-5, with TRBD1 identical over 9 bases. V dropped 2 bases and J dropped 6; count of bases not matched to a gene: 4. The CDR3 extends over 14 amino acids. Per the germline V gene, CDR1 is SGHDN and CDR2 is FVKESK. Partial CDR3 DNA: TGTGCCAGCAGCCAAATGACAGGGGGTCAGACC. It yields the protein CASSQMTGGQT. The CDR3 in its entirety is CASSQMTGGQTQYF.

A word on this clone: The read ends 3 residues shy of where the CDR3 ends; the end is completed using the germline J gene. This rearrangement joins TRBV5-4 to TRBJ2-5; 10 nucleotides agree with TRBD2. CDR1 SGHNT and CDR2 YYREEE come from the germline V gene (reference sequence). The CDR3 runs to 15 residues. V dropped 6 bases and J dropped 2; count of bases not matched to a gene: 7. The CDR3 loop is CASNQYSGGQETQYF. The covered CDR3 bases are TGTGCCAGCAACCAATATAGCGGGGGGCAAGAGACC.

As concerns this clone: The missing CDR3 end, 3 residues past where the read stops, is filled in from the germline J gene. The J gene is TRBJ2-1, the V gene TRBV2; 9 positions agree with TRBD1. This CDR3 contains 14 residues. Trimming removed 5 bases from V and 5 bases from J; junction bases left unmatched: 4. Germline assignment: CDR1 SNHLY and CDR2 FYNNEI. The CDR3 DNA, read in part, is TGTGCCAGCAGTACAGGGACAGGGCACAATGAG. It specifies CASSTGTGHNE. In full, the CDR3 reads CASSTGTGHNEQFF.

CDR3 region: CASSLNGGSYEQYF. The CDR3 bases that were read are TGTGCCAGCAGCCTCAATGGCGGGAGCTACGAG. The chain combines TRBV7-9 with TRBJ2-7; 7 bases match TRBD2. The read terminates 3 residues before the CDR3 end, so the remaining end is supplied by the germline J gene. This CDR3 is 14 amino acids long. J lost 3 bases, V lost 5 bases, and 7 bases had no gene match. Germline CDR1 and CDR2: SEHNR and FQNEAQ (reference sequence). Filled out from reference TRBV7-9 and TRBJ2-7, the complete variable domain reads DTGVSQNPRHKITKRGQNVTFRCDPISEHNRLYWYRQTLGQGPEFLTYFQNEAQLEKSRLLSDRFSAERPKGSFSTLEIQRTEQGDSAMYLCASSLNGGSYEQYFGPGTRLTVT.

Remarks on this clone: Sequencing ends 3 residues short of the CDR3 end; the germline J gene provides the rest. The J gene is TRBJ2-7, the V gene TRBV5-1, with 11 bases aligning to TRBD2. This CDR3 has 15 amino acids. Germline CDR1 is SGHRS and CDR2 is YFSETQ. J was trimmed by 4 bases and V by 0 bases; bases with no gene match: 3. The part of the CDR3 DNA that was read is TGCGCCAGCAGCTTGGGGCTAGCGGGGGGTTACGAG. As protein: CASSLGLAGGYE. The CDR3 reads in full as CASSLGLAGGYEQYF.

Regarding this clone: The CDR3 end is not reached by the read, which stops 3 residues before it; the germline J gene fills it in. The genes are TRBV20-1 and TRBJ2-2; 9 bases map to TRBD1. J lost 8 bases, V lost 3 bases, and 7 bases had no gene match. Germline assignment: CDR1 DFQATT and CDR2 SNEGSKA (reference sequence). The CDR3 spans 14 residues. The DNA read from the CDR3 is TGCAGTGCTAGCCGGGACAGGGTTGTAGGGGAG. Translation: CSASRDRVVGE. The complete CDR3 protein is CSASRDRVVGELFF.

A word on this clone: The missing CDR3 end, 3 residues past where the read stops, is filled in from the germline J gene. The chain joins TRBV5-6 to TRBJ2-1; TRBD2 matches 7 bases. V lost 3 bases and J lost 8; bases outside the gene matches: 11. There are 15 residues in the CDR3. From germline, CDR1 is SGHDT and CDR2 YYEEEE. The chain's CDR3 is CASSSGAGWEDEQFF. Incomplete CDR3 DNA: TGTGCCAGCAGCTCGGGAGCGGGGTGGGAGGATGAG.

To note about this clone: From the germline J gene comes the end of the CDR3, since the read stops 3 residues before it. This chain uses TRBV29-1 with TRBJ1-1, with 8 bases lining up with TRBD1. The junction had 6 bases not matched to a gene; V was cut back by 6 bases and J by 3 bases. The CDR3 has 13 residues. Germline values: CDR1 SQVTM, CDR2 ANQGSEA. CDR3 DNA, as far as it was read: TGCAGCGTACGGGGACAGGCCTACACTGAA. This gives the protein CSVRGQAYTE. The whole CDR3 sequence reads CSVRGQAYTEAFF.

As to this clone: Read data end 3 residues before the CDR3 end; the end is taken from the germline J gene. The chain is built from TRBV30 and TRBJ1-4; no definite D call. The CDR3 has 12 residues. V was trimmed by 2 bases and J by 8 bases, leaving 9 bases between them. CDR1 GTSNPN and CDR2 SVGIG come from the germline V gene (reference sequence). CDR3 DNA (partial): TGTGCCTGGAGTCCCTTCGGGGAAAAA. It is translated as CAWSPFGEK. The full CDR3 protein is CAWSPFGEKLFF. The full variable domain, completed using reference TRBV30 and TRBJ1-4, is SQTIHQWPATLVQPVGSPLSLECTVEGTSNPNLYWYRQAAGRGLQLLFYSVGIGQISSEVPQNLSASRPQDRQFILSSKKLLLSDSGFYLCAWSPFGEKLFFGSGTQLSVL.

Concerning this clone: The read ends 3 residues before the CDR3 terminus; that terminus is restored from the germline J gene. This sequence joins TRBV5-1 and TRBJ1-4, with 7 bases matching TRBD1. V dropped 4 bases and J dropped 0; count of bases not matched to a gene: 6. Germline values: CDR1 SGHRS, CDR2 YFSETQ. There are 16 residues in the CDR3. CDR3 loop: CASSGDSGATNEKLFF. The sequenced CDR3 bases are TGCGCCAGCAGCGGGGACAGTGGGGCAACTAATGAAAAA.